This entry is about one TCR beta chain. Its matching antigen is unknown. The CDR3 covers 13 residues. With 3 bases removed from V and 8 bases from J, the gap between germline ends came to 11 bases. Germline CDR1 and CDR2: SGHTA and FQGNSA. This sample is part of a study of long-term antiretroviral therapy in people with HIV. Running of the v3.0 immunoSEQ assay took place at survey level. Profiled with immunoSEQ multiplex PCR; TCRdb holds only in-frame clones, not every one. The table lists 25,000 to 30,000 clones, around nine tenths of them singletons. Study observations and caveats: Missing from the dataset were any data on ART adherence, viral resistance or therapy changes. HIV repertoire CDR3 lengths ranged less widely than those of controls.

The clonotype originates from a woman under 30 with HIV. V gene TRBV7-2 combines with J gene TRBJ2-1; D is possibly TRBD1 (5 bases). Specimen: unsorted PBMCs, collected 1.8 years after starting antiretroviral therapy. CDR3 sequence (DNA): TGTGCCAGCAGCTTCGCTGGGGCCTATGAGCAGTTCTTC. It yields the protein CASSFAGAYEQFF.